These 17 T cell receptor beta chains were all obtained from the same sample, sequenced in a study of blood T cell repertoires in COVID-19. Only in-frame clones appear in the TCRdb table, and some are missing; sequencing was by immunoSEQ multiplex PCR. Of approximately 210,000 clones listed, around 84% were seen once; the top ten hold under 4.5%. Sequenced: PBMCs or T cells enriched from blood (not recorded which). Every receptor here comes from a man aged 25-45 years with acute COVID-19.

This chain joins TRBV5-4 and TRBJ1-2; 10 bases line up with TRBD1. The V segment lost 4 bases and the J segment 4 bases; nucleotides outside the gene matches: 13. Germline V gives CDR1 SGHNT, CDR2 YYREEE (reference sequence). There are 17 residues in the CDR3. The CDR3 sequence: CASSPRDRGMVFYGYTF. CDR3 coding DNA: TGTGCCAGCAGCCCCCGGGACAGGGGAATGGTGTTCTATGGCTACACCTTC.

The chain recombines TRBV15 with TRBJ2-4; TRBD1 is a possible D gene (7 bases). The CDR3 totals 17 residues. Trimming took off 0 bases at V and 1 base at J, with 13 bases between the two ends. Germline loops: CDR1 LNHNV, CDR2 YYDKDF (reference sequence). As DNA, the CDR3 is TGTGCCACCAGCAGAGACAGGGGGGCGGTGGCCAAAAACATTCAGTACTTC. Amino acids: CATSRDRGAVAKNIQYF.

CDR3 coding DNA: TGTGCCAGCAGCTCCTTCTTTTACACAGATACGCAGTATTTT. This translates into CASSSFFYTDTQYF. This chain connects TRBV7-2 to TRBJ2-3; unclear D gene. Germline loops: CDR1 SGHTA, CDR2 FQGNSA. The CDR3 sequence is 14 residues long. The V end was cut by 4 bases, the J end by 2 bases, with 10 bases between.

This clone has only one observation. The rearrangement joins TRBV7-9 to TRBJ2-2, with 9 bases matching TRBD1. CDR3 length equals 14 residues. Losses at the gene ends were 6 bases for V and 5 bases for J; bases not matched to a gene: 4. Germline-derived CDR1 and CDR2 are SEHNR and FQNEAQ (reference sequence). The CDR3 region has the DNA TGTGCCAGCAGTTTCGGACAGGGGACCGGGGAGCTGTTTTTT. This codes for CASSFGQGTGELFF.

J is TRBJ1-2 and V is TRBV25-1, with a tentative D call TRBD1 (5 bases). CDR1 and CDR2 from the germline V gene are MGHDK and SYGVNS. There are 15 residues in the CDR3. The V end lost 1 base, the J end lost 6 bases, and 15 bases lay between the germline ends. CDR3 in amino acids: CASSEWNLGQDGYTF. The CDR3 nucleotides read TGTGCCAGCAGTGAATGGAACTTAGGACAAGATGGCTACACCTTC.

This clone appeared once. The chain links TRBV5-3 to TRBJ1-2; D is unclear. TRBV5-3 counts as an open reading frame of uncertain function. V was clipped by 4 bases and J by 0 bases, with 10 bases between them. CDR3 length: 14 amino acids. The CDR3 reads CARSRSRTNYGYTF. CDR3 sequence (DNA): TGTGCCAGAAGCAGGAGTAGAACTAACTATGGCTACACCTTC.

This clone was counted at least ten times. The J gene is TRBJ1-3, the V gene TRBV5-5, with TRBD1 identical over 7 bases. V dropped 3 bases and J dropped 0; count of bases not matched to a gene: 12. Germline V gene lookup returns CDR1 SGHKS and CDR2 YYEKEE (reference sequence). This CDR3 has 18 residues. Here the CDR3 DNA reads TGTGCCAGCAGCTCACTATTCAAAGACAGGGTCTCTGGAAACACCATATATTTT. Its protein product is CASSSLFKDRVSGNTIYF. Full variable domain (rest looked up from reference TRBV5-5 and TRBJ1-3): DAGVTQSPTHLIKTRGQQVTLRCSPISGHKSVSWYQQVLGQGPQFIFQYYEKEERGRGNFPDRFSARQFPNYSSELNVNALLLGDSALYLCASSSLFKDRVSGNTIYFGEGSWLTVV.

The chain couples TRBV4-1 to TRBJ2-3; D is perhaps TRBD2 (6 bases). Germline values: CDR1 MGHRA, CDR2 YSYEKL. The germline V and J ends were trimmed by 2 bases and 4 bases, with 13 bases remaining between them. This CDR3 comprises 15 residues. The CDR3 DNA is TGCGCCAGCAGCCAAACGACGCGGGGTGCAGATACGCAGTATTTT. Translated, it gives CASSQTTRGADTQYF.

This chain uses TRBV6-5 with TRBJ2-5; tentatively, D is TRBD1 (5 bases). The CDR3 has 12 residues. The germline V and J ends were trimmed by 4 bases and 5 bases, with 8 bases remaining between them. In germline, CDR1 is MNHEY, CDR2 SVGAGI. The CDR3 loop reads CASSSSGETQYF. CDR3 bases: TGTGCCAGCAGTTCTTCAGGGGAGACCCAGTACTTC.

This sequence joins TRBV30 and TRBJ2-1; 12 nucleotides align to TRBD2. In germline, CDR1 is GTSNPN, CDR2 SVGIG (reference sequence). The CDR3 contains 15 residues. Trimming cost V 1 base and J 7 bases; bases outside gene matches: 5. The CDR3: CAWSGTSGGRNEQFF. Here the CDR3 DNA reads TGTGCCTGGAGTGGTACTAGCGGGGGGCGGAATGAGCAGTTCTTC.

The chain is built from TRBV6-2 or TRBV6-3 and TRBJ2-7; TRBD2 matches 11 bases. CDR1 and CDR2 (germline): MNHEY, SVGEGT. This CDR3 comprises 18 residues. Losses at the gene ends were 4 bases for V and 2 bases for J; bases not matched to a gene: 13. The CDR3 here is CASSLAGGPAIPPYEQYF. CDR3 in DNA: TGTGCCAGCAGTTTAGCGGGGGGGCCGGCAATTCCCCCCTACGAGCAGTACTTC.

The V gene is TRBV3-1 (or the pseudogene TRBV3-2), the J gene TRBJ2-5; 8 positions agree with TRBD2. Germline loops: CDR1 LGHDT, CDR2 YNNKEL (reference sequence). The CDR3 is 15 amino acids. Losses at the gene ends were 7 bases for V and 2 bases for J; bases not matched to a gene: 9. CDR3 residues: CASTSMGGGQETQYF. The CDR3 nucleotides read TGTGCCAGCACCTCGATGGGCGGGGGGCAAGAGACCCAGTACTTC.

The chain uses TRBV29-1 and TRBJ1-1; no reliable D call. V gave up 7 bases and J gave up 0 bases, with 9 bases separating them. Per the germline V gene, CDR1 is SQVTM and CDR2 is ANQGSEA. The CDR3 runs to 12 residues. This chain's CDR3 is CSALTLNTEAFF. Written as DNA, the CDR3 is TGCAGCGCCTTAACACTGAACACTGAAGCTTTCTTT.

The rearrangement uses TRBV27 and TRBJ1-4; 8 bases map to TRBD1. The CDR3 loop spans 15 amino acids. After removal of 6 bases from V and 3 bases from J, the junction contained 6 bases not matched to a gene. Germline V gives CDR1 MNHEY, CDR2 SMNVEV (reference sequence). CDR3: CASRFRQGPNEKLFF. The CDR3 bases are TGTGCCAGCAGATTTAGACAGGGGCCTAATGAAAAACTGTTTTTT.

The V call is TRBV11-2, the J call TRBJ2-3; D is uncertain. The CDR3 runs 11 residues. V was pared by 5 bases and J by 4 bases, with 4 bases between. CDR1 is SGHAT, CDR2 FQNNGV, per germline. CDR3 nucleotides: TGTGCCAGCAGCCAATCAGATACGCAGTATTTT. Residues: CASSQSDTQYF.

The rearrangement joins TRBV27 to TRBJ1-4; TRBD1 matches 8 bases. V trimming: 4 bases; J trimming: 1 base; junction bases outside the gene matches: 5. Germline CDR1 reads MNHEY; CDR2 reads SMNVEV (reference sequence). The CDR3 totals 16 residues. The CDR3 reads CASSYRTGGTNEKLFF. In DNA form, the CDR3 reads TGTGCCAGCAGTTATCGAACAGGGGGAACTAATGAAAAACTGTTTTTT.

The chain couples TRBV25-1 to TRBJ2-1; the D gene is possibly TRBD2 (7 bases). Germline V gene lookup returns CDR1 MGHDK and CDR2 SYGVNS. The CDR3 has 14 amino acids. V was pared by 7 bases and J by 5 bases, with 15 bases between. The CDR3, as DNA: TGTGCCAGCATCACTAGGGAGGGGGACAATGAGCAGTTCTTC. Translation gives CASITREGDNEQFF.